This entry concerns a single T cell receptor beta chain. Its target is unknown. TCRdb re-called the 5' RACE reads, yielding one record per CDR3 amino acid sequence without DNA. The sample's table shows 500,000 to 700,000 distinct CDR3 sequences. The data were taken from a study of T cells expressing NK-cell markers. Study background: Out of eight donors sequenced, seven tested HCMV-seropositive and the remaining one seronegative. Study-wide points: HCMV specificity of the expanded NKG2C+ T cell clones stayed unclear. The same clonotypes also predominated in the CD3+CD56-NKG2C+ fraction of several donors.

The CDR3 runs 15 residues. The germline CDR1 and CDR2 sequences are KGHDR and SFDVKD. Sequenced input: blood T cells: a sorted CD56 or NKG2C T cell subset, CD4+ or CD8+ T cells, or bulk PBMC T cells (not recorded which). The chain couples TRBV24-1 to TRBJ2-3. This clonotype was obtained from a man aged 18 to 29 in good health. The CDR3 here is CATSDSPVSTDTQYF.